These 19 T cell receptor beta chains share one sample of origin, sequenced in a study of T cells after yellow fever vaccination. TCRdb re-analysed the 5' RACE reads in MiXCR, keeping a single row per CDR3 protein. The sample includes 450,000 to 650,000 distinct CDR3 sequences, 20% to 25% seen only once; the top ten take about a sixth. The sample here was PBMCs, taken approximately 22 days after the first yellow fever vaccination. Receptors were obtained from a man aged 18 to 30 who received the YFV17D yellow fever vaccine.

Notes on this clonotype: A read error may explain this, as a much larger clone is one base away. Likely a read error: the CDR3 ends without its conserved phenylalanine or tryptophan. The chain links TRBV20-1 to TRBJ2-3; TRBD2 matches at 8 bases. Germline CDR1 reads DFQATT; CDR2 reads SNEGSKA (reference sequence). With 0 bases clipped from V and 3 bases from J, the junction kept 5 bases outside the gene matches. This CDR3 region has 15 residues. This CDR3 reads CSARDVQRGTDTQYL. Written as DNA, the CDR3 is TGCAGTGCTAGAGATGTACAGCGGGGGACAGATACGCAGTATTTA.

The chain combines TRBV5-6 with TRBJ2-5; D unclear. V lost 4 bases and J lost 0, with 16 bases in between. There are 16 residues in the CDR3. Germline-derived CDR1 and CDR2 are SGHDT and YYEEEE. CDR3 protein: CASSRGPDSYQETQYF. For the CDR3, the DNA is TGTGCCAGCAGCCGAGGACCAGACTCTTACCAAGAGACCCAGTACTTC.

This clonotype was observed many times. V usage is TRBV4-1 and J usage is TRBJ2-1; tentative D call: TRBD1 (5 bases). Trimming cost V 0 bases and J 12 bases, with 24 bases left between them. The CDR3 loop spans 17 amino acids. In germline, CDR1 is MGHRA, CDR2 YSYEKL. The CDR3, as DNA: TGCGCCAGCAGCCAAGAATGGCGGACAAGCCGCCTTTTGGTGCAGTTCTTC. This translates into CASSQEWRTSRLLVQFF.

A few counts support this clonotype. The chain uses TRBV24-1 and TRBJ2-3; weak D call: TRBD2 (7 bases). CDR1 is KGHDR, CDR2 SFDVKD, per germline. The CDR3 totals 16 residues. Trimming took 2 bases from V and 1 from J, leaving 12 bases between them. The CDR3 protein is CATSDWGGSGTDTQYF. CDR3 sequence (DNA): TGTGCCACCAGTGATTGGGGGGGCTCGGGCACAGATACGCAGTATTTT.

The chain recombines TRBV11-2 with TRBJ2-7; 7 nucleotides match TRBD1. The CDR3 extends over 13 amino acids. V was pared by 5 bases and J by 5 bases, with 6 bases of the junction left unmatched. Germline V lookup: CDR1 SGHAT, CDR2 FQNNGV. The CDR3 protein is CASSGGQYHEQYF. The CDR3 DNA follows: TGTGCCAGCAGCGGGGGACAGTACCACGAGCAGTACTTC.

This clonotype has just a few counts. The chain couples TRBV4-1 to TRBJ2-7; a possible D gene is TRBD1 (5 bases). Germline CDR1 is MGHRA and CDR2 is YSYEKL. The V gene lost 0 bases and the J gene lost 4 bases, with 7 bases spanning the gap. The CDR3 runs to 13 residues. The CDR3 DNA sequence: TGCGCCAGCAGCCAAGAGCCAGGGTACGAGCAGTACGTC. It encodes CASSQEPGYEQYV.

In its sample, this clonotype was seen once. The V gene is TRBV6-2 or TRBV6-3, the J gene TRBJ1-1; D call uncertain. This CDR3 is built from 14 residues. Trimming stripped 5 bases from V and 1 base from J, with 11 bases between. CDR1 and CDR2 (germline): MNHEY, SVGEGT. As DNA, the CDR3 is TGTGCCAGCAGTGACTGGGGATCGAACACTGAAGCTTTCTTT. Amino acid sequence: CASSDWGSNTEAFF.

Only a few counts were recorded for this clonotype. The chain combines TRBV6-5 with TRBJ2-5; D is uncertain. CDR1 and CDR2 (germline): MNHEY, SVGAGI. CDR3 size: 14 residues. V lost 2 bases to trimming and J lost 2 bases, with 9 bases between them. The DNA of the CDR3 is TGTGCCAGCAGTTACACAAGCTTTCAAGAGACCCAGTACTTC. Translation: CASSYTSFQETQYF.

The chain uses TRBV2 and TRBJ2-7; D may be TRBD1 (6 bases). This CDR3 is 14 amino acids long. The germline V gene has CDR1 SNHLY and CDR2 FYNNEI. With 7 bases removed from V and 0 bases from J, the gap between germline ends came to 13 bases. CDR3 amino acids: CASKQQGPSYEQYV. The CDR3 DNA follows: TGTGCCAGCAAACAACAGGGTCCCTCCTACGAGCAGTACGTC.

This clonotype was counted between two and nine times. The chain is built from TRBV21-1 and TRBJ1-5; TRBD1 was called by the table and not checked on the DNA. TRBV21-1 is labeled a pseudogene. This CDR3 region has 16 residues. CDR3 amino acids: CASSKNPTGRVTPQHF. The CDR3 nucleotides are TGTGCCAGCAGCAAAAACCCCACGGGGCGCGTTACGCCCCAGCATTTT.

A single count supports this clonotype. The chain is built from TRBV7-2 and TRBJ2-7; D might be TRBD1 (5 bases). The CDR3 loop spans 15 amino acids. V lost 1 base, J lost 1 base, and 11 bases lay in between. Per germline, CDR1 SGHTA and CDR2 FQGNSA. The CDR3 reads CASSLGPGRSYEQYV. CDR3 in DNA: TGTGCCAGCAGCTTAGGGCCAGGGCGTTCCTACGAGCAGTACGTC.

This clonotype was seen a few times. The chain recombines TRBV3-1 with TRBJ2-7; no firm D call. The CDR3 has 13 residues. V lost 0 bases and J lost 9, with 12 bases in between. The V gene's germline CDR1 is LGHDT and CDR2 YNNKEL (reference sequence). CDR3 loop: CASSQDLGSAQYV. The CDR3 nucleotides are TGTGCCAGCAGCCAAGATCTGGGTTCCGCGCAGTACGTC.

This clonotype has ten or more counts. The chain couples TRBV3-1 to TRBJ2-1; D may correspond to TRBD1 or TRBD2 (7 bases each). The CDR3 has 16 residues. Germline V gene data show CDR1 as LGHDT and CDR2 as YNNKEL (reference sequence). With 4 bases removed from V and 2 bases from J, the gap between germline ends came to 15 bases. The CDR3 DNA follows: TGTGCCAGCAGCCTCAGGGGGGGCCCTACCTACAATGAGCAGTTCTTC. This translates into CASSLRGGPTYNEQFF.

This clonotype was counted only a few times. The chain has TRBV18 and TRBJ2-1; D remains ambiguous. V lost 1 base to trimming and J lost 10 bases, with 5 bases between them. This CDR3 is built from 11 residues. From germline, CDR1 is KGHSH and CDR2 LQKENI. CDR3 residues: CASSPRWEQFF. In DNA, the CDR3 is TGTGCCAGCTCACCACGGTGGGAGCAGTTCTTC.

In its sample, this clonotype was seen a few times. The gene calls are TRBV3-1 and TRBJ2-5, with TRBD2 matching 8 bases. V shed 0 bases and J 5 bases; nucleotides not matched to a gene: 8. The CDR3 contains 16 residues. Germline V gene data show CDR1 as LGHDT and CDR2 as YNNKEL (reference sequence). The CDR3: CASSQDQGLAGETQYF. For the CDR3, the DNA is TGTGCCAGCAGCCAAGATCAAGGACTAGCTGGGGAGACCCAGTACTTC.

This sequence joins TRBV9 and TRBJ2-3; D remains unclear. V lost 0 bases and J 7 bases, leaving 15 bases between the germline ends. Looked up from germline, CDR1 is SGDLS and CDR2 is YYNGEE. The CDR3 spans 15 residues. CDR3 sequence: CASSVDPGSSYTQYF. CDR3 DNA sequence: TGTGCCAGCAGCGTAGACCCAGGATCCTCTTATACGCAGTATTTT.

The chain is built from TRBV10-3 and TRBJ2-7, with 7 bases identical to TRBD1. Losses at the gene ends were 4 bases for V and 6 bases for J; bases not matched to a gene: 12. This CDR3 is built from 15 residues. Per the germline V gene, CDR1 is ENHRY and CDR2 is SYGVKD. Here the CDR3 reads CAISVGQRQGSEQYF. For the CDR3, the DNA is TGTGCCATCAGTGTCGGCCAAAGACAGGGATCCGAGCAGTACTTC.

The rearrangement uses TRBV28 and TRBJ2-1, with a tentative D call TRBD1 (6 bases). The length of the CDR3 is 21 residues. V shed 3 bases and J shed 4 bases, with 31 bases lying between them. Germline V CDR1 and CDR2: MDHEN, SYDVKM. The CDR3 reads CASSFFRQARLIARSYNEQFF. Here the CDR3 DNA reads TGTGCCAGCAGTTTTTTCCGACAGGCCAGACTTATTGCCCGAAGTTACAATGAGCAGTTCTTC. The full variable domain, with the rest looked up from reference TRBV28 and TRBJ2-1, is DVKVTQSSRYLVKRTGEKVFLECVQDMDHENMFWYRQDPGLGLRLIYFSYDVKMKEKGDIPEGYSVSREKKERFSLILESASTNQTSMYLCASSFFRQARLIARSYNEQFFGPGTRLTVL.

This rearrangement joins TRBV29-1 to TRBJ2-3; D tentatively fits TRBD1 or TRBD2 (5 bases each). Trimming removed 3 bases from V and 7 bases from J, with 11 bases in between. Germline assignment: CDR1 SQVTM and CDR2 ANQGSEA. The CDR3 consists of 12 residues. Here the CDR3 reads CSVDRDGYTQYF. The DNA for the CDR3 is TGCAGCGTTGATCGGGACGGCTATACGCAGTATTTT.